These 21 T cell receptor beta chains were all obtained from the same sample, sequenced in a study of blood T cell repertoires in COVID-19. The assay was immunoSEQ multiplex PCR, and TCRdb's table has in-frame clones only and misses some. Of roughly 200,000 clones listed, approximately 84% were seen once; the top ten hold about 7.8%. Source material: peripheral blood. The receptors stem from a woman aged 80 or over with COVID-19, enrolled during active disease.

The genes are TRBV5-1 and TRBJ1-4; no firm D call. The CDR3 has 16 amino acids. CDR1 is SGHRS, CDR2 YFSETQ, per germline. Deletions cut 3 bases from V and 0 bases from J, with 12 bases between. For the CDR3, the DNA is TGCGCCAGCAGCTCGGGTTCACCGACAACTAATGAAAAACTGTTTTTT. This codes for CASSSGSPTTNEKLFF.

The rearrangement joins TRBV18 to TRBJ1-1, with TRBD1 identical over 8 bases. The junction had 5 bases not matched to a gene; V was cut back by 0 bases and J by 5 bases. The CDR3 totals 15 residues. Germline CDR1 is KGHSH and CDR2 is LQKENI. The CDR3 loop reads CASSPPSGGGTEAFF. The DNA of the CDR3 is TGTGCCAGCTCACCACCGTCAGGGGGCGGGACTGAAGCTTTCTTT.

V is TRBV28 and J is TRBJ1-1; D is unresolved. This CDR3 contains 14 residues. The germline V gene encodes CDR1 MDHEN and CDR2 SYDVKM. Trimming took off 10 bases at V and 6 bases at J, with 21 bases between the two ends. CDR3 coding DNA: TGTGCCACCACCACATATCCGGGAGCCGCTGAAGCTTTCTTT. It translates to CATTTYPGAAEAFF. Full variable domain (missing parts from reference TRBV28 and TRBJ1-1): DVKVTQSSRYLVKRTGEKVFLECVQDMDHENMFWYRQDPGLGLRLIYFSYDVKMKEKGDIPEGYSVSREKKERFSLILESASTNQTSMYLCATTTYPGAAEAFFGQGTRLTVV.

This clone has just a few counts. The chain's CDR3 is CASSGERGASASSYNEQFF. DNA for the CDR3: TGTGCCAGCAGTGGGGAGCGGGGGGCCTCGGCGAGCTCCTACAATGAGCAGTTCTTC. This rearrangement joins TRBV2 to TRBJ2-1; 9 bases are a match to TRBD2. The CDR3 extends over 19 amino acids. The ends lost 4 bases at V and 0 bases at J; junction bases unmatched: 13. Looked up from germline, CDR1 is SNHLY and CDR2 is FYNNEI.

The V call is TRBV6-6, the J call TRBJ1-1, with TRBD1 identical over 10 bases. The V gene's germline CDR1 is MNHNY and CDR2 SVGAGI (reference sequence). The CDR3 is 15 amino acids. J was trimmed by 7 bases and V by 4 bases; bases with no gene match: 9. CDR3 residues: CASSSEDRGMSEAFF. Here the CDR3 DNA reads TGTGCCAGCAGTTCCGAGGACAGGGGGATGAGTGAAGCTTTCTTT.

The chain joins TRBV2 to TRBJ2-5; perhaps TRBD1 as D (6 bases). The V end was cut by 6 bases, the J end by 4 bases, with 12 bases between. This CDR3 region has 13 residues. Germline loops: CDR1 SNHLY, CDR2 FYNNEI. The CDR3 loop is CASSKGDAETQYF. CDR3 in DNA: TGTGCCAGCAGCAAGGGGGACGCAGAGACCCAGTACTTC.

V gene TRBV6-5 combines with J gene TRBJ1-2; the match to TRBD1 covers 10 bases. The CDR3 is made up of 15 amino acids. In germline, CDR1 is MNHEY, CDR2 SVGAGI. Trimming at V came to 2 bases and at J to 7 bases, leaving 7 bases not matched to a gene. In DNA form, the CDR3 reads TGTGCCAGCAGTTACCTAAGACAGGGGGCGCGTGGCTACACCTTC. As protein: CASSYLRQGARGYTF.

This chain connects TRBV3-1 (or the pseudogene TRBV3-2) to TRBJ2-7, with a possible D match to TRBD1 (6 bases). Trimming pared 1 base from V and 7 bases from J, leaving 11 bases between. CDR3 length: 13 amino acids. Germline CDR1 and CDR2: LGHDT and YNNKEL (reference sequence). The CDR3: CASSQVAGVEQYF. In DNA form, the CDR3 reads TGTGCCAGCAGCCAAGTGGCAGGGGTTGAGCAGTACTTC.

The chain recombines TRBV5-1 with TRBJ2-2; 7 bases map to TRBD1. Germline CDR1 reads SGHRS; CDR2 reads YFSETQ. V lost 1 base to trimming and J lost 4 bases; unmatched junction nucleotides: 10. The length of the CDR3 is 17 residues. CDR3 coding DNA: TGCGCCAGCAGCTTGCTTACCGGGACAGTGAGCACCGGGGAGCTGTTTTTT. It is translated as CASSLLTGTVSTGELFF. The full variable domain, rest sourced from reference TRBV5-1 and TRBJ2-2, is KAGVTQTPRYLIKTRGQQVTLSCSPISGHRSVSWYQQTPGQGLQFLFEYFSETQRNKGNFPGRFSGRQFSNSRSEMNVSTLELGDSALYLCASSLLTGTVSTGELFFGEGSRLTVL.

The rearrangement links TRBV2 to TRBJ2-7; 11 bases map to TRBD2. V shed 5 bases and J 0 bases; nucleotides not matched to a gene: 0. The CDR3 totals 14 residues. Germline V gene data show CDR1 as SNHLY and CDR2 as FYNNEI. CDR3 amino acids: CASSTSGGSYEQYF. The CDR3 DNA reads TGTGCCAGCAGTACTAGCGGGGGCTCCTACGAGCAGTACTTC.

The chain joins TRBV18 to TRBJ1-5; D is unclear. The CDR3 runs to 15 residues. The V and J ends lost 3 bases and 6 bases respectively, with 15 bases between them. The germline gives CDR1 KGHSH, CDR2 LQKENI. The CDR3 DNA follows: TGTGCCAGCTCACCCTCGGTCGGTTCGGGTCAGCCCCAGCATTTT. Translated, it gives CASSPSVGSGQPQHF. The complete variable domain, with remaining parts taken from reference TRBV18 and TRBJ1-5, reads NAGVMQNPRHLVRRRGQEARLRCSPMKGHSHVYWYRQLPEEGLKFMVYLQKENIIDESGMPKERFSAEFPKEGPSILRIQQVVRGDSAAYFCASSPSVGSGQPQHFGDGTRLSIL.

This chain joins TRBV5-1 and TRBJ2-5; 7 nucleotides line up with TRBD2. The V and J ends lost 1 base and 2 bases, in that order; junction bases with no gene match: 8. The CDR3 totals 16 residues. The germline gives CDR1 SGHRS, CDR2 YFSETQ. The CDR3 reads CASSLSGGGWQETQYF. Here the CDR3 DNA reads TGCGCCAGCAGCTTGTCTGGGGGGGGTTGGCAAGAGACCCAGTACTTC. Full variable domain (remainder filled in from reference TRBV5-1 and TRBJ2-5): KAGVTQTPRYLIKTRGQQVTLSCSPISGHRSVSWYQQTPGQGLQFLFEYFSETQRNKGNFPGRFSGRQFSNSRSEMNVSTLELGDSALYLCASSLSGGGWQETQYFGPGTRLLVL.

This chain links TRBV28 with TRBJ2-3; unclear D gene. This CDR3 is built from 12 residues. V was cut by 6 bases and J by 3 bases, with 7 bases left in between. CDR1 is MDHEN, CDR2 SYDVKM, per germline. The CDR3, as DNA: TGTGCCAGCAGCCAAGCAACAGATACGCAGTATTTT. The encoded protein is CASSQATDTQYF.

The chain carries TRBV29-1 and TRBJ2-3; 10 nucleotides agree with TRBD1. The CDR3 is 13 residues long. V shed 4 bases and J 3 bases; nucleotides not matched to a gene: 1. Looked up from germline, CDR1 is SQVTM and CDR2 is ANQGSEA. CDR3 sequence (DNA): TGCAGCGTTGCGGGACAGGGGACAGATACGCAGTATTTT. It translates to CSVAGQGTDTQYF.

This clone has just one count. The gene calls are TRBV19 and TRBJ2-1, with 10 bases identical to TRBD2. After removal of 6 bases from V and 14 bases from J, the junction contained 10 bases not matched to a gene. Germline V gives CDR1 LNHDA, CDR2 SQIVND (reference sequence). The CDR3 runs to 13 residues. The CDR3 DNA follows: TGTGCCAGTAGAGGGCTAGCGGGAGTTGGGGAGTTCTTC. Translated, it gives CASRGLAGVGEFF. Filled out from reference TRBV19 and TRBJ2-1, the complete variable domain reads DGGITQSPKYLFRKEGQNVTLSCEQNLNHDAMYWYRQDPGQGLRLIYYSQIVNDFQKGDIAEGYSVSREKKESFPLTVTSAQKNPTAFYLCASRGLAGVGEFFGPGTRLTVL.

The chain is built from TRBV11-2 and TRBJ2-5; possible D gene TRBD2, 6 bases. V was shortened by 0 bases and J by 7 bases, with 12 bases between the two germline ends. CDR1 and CDR2 (germline): SGHAT, FQNNGV. The CDR3 runs 14 residues. The CDR3: CASSLDWLGGTQYF. Written as DNA, the CDR3 is TGTGCCAGCAGCTTAGACTGGTTGGGGGGGACCCAGTACTTC.

This sequence joins TRBV2 and TRBJ1-4, with TRBD1 matching over 7 bases. The CDR3 covers 12 residues. V was pared by 6 bases and J by 8 bases, with 3 bases of the junction left unmatched. From germline, CDR1 is SNHLY and CDR2 FYNNEI. The CDR3 protein is CASRRQGEKLFF. CDR3 nucleotide sequence: TGTGCCAGCAGACGACAGGGCGAAAAACTGTTTTTT.

In this sample, this clone turned up a few times. The chain links TRBV27 to TRBJ1-1; unclear D gene. The CDR3 contains 14 residues. V was trimmed by 9 bases and J by 0 bases, leaving 14 bases between them. Germline V gene data show CDR1 as MNHEY and CDR2 as SMNVEV (reference sequence). The CDR3 loop reads CASHSLFMNTEAFF. The DNA for the CDR3 is TGTGCCAGTCACAGTTTGTTCATGAACACTGAAGCTTTCTTT.

This clone was seen a handful of times. The rearrangement links TRBV9 to TRBJ2-3; D is unclear. V gave up 0 bases and J gave up 4 bases, with 9 bases separating them. CDR3 length: 14 amino acids. Germline V CDR1 and CDR2: SGDLS, YYNGEE. CDR3 protein: CASSVAASSDTQYF. CDR3 bases: TGTGCCAGCAGCGTAGCTGCTAGTTCAGATACGCAGTATTTT. Drawing the rest from reference TRBV9 and TRBJ2-3, the complete variable domain is DSGVTQTPKHLITATGQRVTLRCSPRSGDLSVYWYQQSLDQGLQFLIQYYNGEERAKGNILERFSAQQFPDLHSELNLSSLELGDSALYFCASSVAASSDTQYFGPGTRLTVL.

The V call is TRBV12-5, the J call TRBJ1-3, with a tentative D call TRBD1 (5 bases). Trimming pared 6 bases from V and 4 bases from J, leaving 16 bases between. The CDR3 has 15 residues. In germline, CDR1 is LGHNT, CDR2 FRNRAP. CDR3 DNA: TGTGCTAGTGGCCCCAGGGCCGTGGCCGGAAACACCATATATTTT. It encodes CASGPRAVAGNTIYF.

The chain employs TRBV28 and TRBJ2-7; D ambiguous. Germline V gene sequence: CDR1 MDHEN, CDR2 SYDVKM. This CDR3 spans 12 amino acids. Deletions cut 4 bases from V and 13 bases from J, with 17 bases between. CDR3 coding DNA: TGTGCCAGCAGTTCCCCCCCCAGCCGACTCTACTTC. Protein: CASSSPPSRLYF. Looking up the rest from reference TRBV28 and TRBJ2-7 gives the full variable domain: DVKVTQSSRYLVKRTGEKVFLECVQDMDHENMFWYRQDPGLGLRLIYFSYDVKMKEKGDIPEGYSVSREKKERFSLILESASTNQTSMYLCASSSPPSRLYFGPGTRLTVT.